The rows below give T cell receptor beta chains drawn from one sample of a study of shared clonotypes between healthy human individuals. Some clones are missing from TCRdb's copy, which holds only in-frame ones; the method was immunoSEQ multiplex PCR. The table lists roughly 890,000 clones, 92% of them singletons, with less than 25% in the top ten. Sequenced input: naive CD8+ T cells sorted from blood. These receptors all stem from a man in his thirties or forties in good health. The CDR3 runs from the conserved cysteine through the conserved F or W. A D gene is named only where the DNA matches it firmly. Not all rows give a size; the values are once, few, many and, for expanded clones, a class.

size: .
D: TRBD2
J: TRBJ2-1
V: TRBV27
DNA: TGTGCCAGCAGCCTGTCAGGAGCGGGGCAGTTAGGGCAGTTCTTC
CDR3: CASSLSGAGQLGQFF

size: .
D: .
J: TRBJ1-2
V: TRBV27
DNA: TGTGCCAGCAGTTTACTAGGGGGGGAGGACTATGGCTACACCTTC
CDR3: CASSLLGGEDYGYTF

size: .
D: TRBD1
J: TRBJ1-1
V: TRBV5-1
DNA: TGCGCCAGCAGCTATAGGACAGGGGACGCTGAAGCTTTCTTT
CDR3: CASSYRTGDAEAFF

size: .
D: .
J: TRBJ2-7
V: TRBV28
DNA: TGTGCCAGCAGTTTTACCATGGGGCCGAACGACGAGCAGTACTTC
CDR3: CASSFTMGPNDEQYF

size: once
D: TRBD2
J: TRBJ2-5
V: TRBV7-9
DNA: TGTGCCAGCAGCCCACGACTAGCGGGAGGCGAAGGGGAGACCCAGTACTTC
CDR3: CASSPRLAGGEGETQYF

size: .
D: .
J: TRBJ1-2
V: TRBV6-1
DNA: TGTGCCAGCAGTCCTCTGCCGGACAACTATGGCTACACCTTC
CDR3: CASSPLPDNYGYTF

size: .
D: .
J: TRBJ2-1
V: TRBV29-1
DNA: TGCAGCGTTGAACAGGGTTCCTACAATGAGCAGTTCTTC
CDR3: CSVEQGSYNEQFF

size: few
D: .
J: TRBJ1-2
V: TRBV30
DNA: TGTGCCTGGAGTGCACAGGGTATCTATGGCTACACCTTC
CDR3: CAWSAQGIYGYTF

size: .
D: TRBD1
J: TRBJ2-7
V: TRBV7-9
DNA: TGTGCCAGCAGCTCCCGGGACAGAATCTACGAGCAGTACTTC
CDR3: CASSSRDRIYEQYF

size: .
D: .
J: TRBJ2-5
V: TRBV7-7
DNA: TGTGCTAGCAGCCCCAGGGGACAAGAGACCCAGTACTTC
CDR3: CASSPRGQETQYF

size: .
D: TRBD2
J: TRBJ2-1
V: TRBV29-1
DNA: TGCAGCGTTGTCCTAGCGGGAGCGATTGAGCAGTTCTTC
CDR3: CSVVLAGAIEQFF

size: .
D: TRBD2
J: TRBJ2-5
V: TRBV27
DNA: TGTGCCAGCAGTTTATCCTTTGGGGCTAGCGGGAGGCCAGCGGTCGAGACCCAGTACTTC
CDR3: CASSLSFGASGRPAVETQYF

size: .
D: .
J: TRBJ2-1
V: TRBV27
DNA: TGTGCCAGCAGTTCGGCGGAATACTCCTACAATGAGCAGTTCTTC
CDR3: CASSSAEYSYNEQFF

size: .
D: TRBD2
J: TRBJ2-1
V: TRBV7-2
DNA: TGTGCCAGCAGCTTAGCGGGTCTAGCGGGAGATGAGTACAATGAGCAGTTCTTC
CDR3: CASSLAGLAGDEYNEQFF

size: .
D: .
J: TRBJ2-2
V: TRBV30
DNA: TGTGCCTGGACTGTTCAGGGATTGAAGTATCACGGGGAGCTGTTTTTT
CDR3: CAWTVQGLKYHGELFF

size: once
D: TRBD1
J: TRBJ2-1
V: TRBV5-5
DNA: TGTGCCAGCAGCTTAGGACAGGTTAGCTCCTACAATGAGCAGTTCTTC
CDR3: CASSLGQVSSYNEQFF

size: .
D: TRBD1
J: TRBJ2-7
V: TRBV7-8
DNA: TGTGCCAGCAGCGCCGGACAGGGGTTCTACGAGCAGTACTTC
CDR3: CASSAGQGFYEQYF

size: .
D: .
J: TRBJ2-5
V: TRBV4-1
DNA: TGCGCCAGCAGCCGGCGGGCATTGGGGGGGACCCAGTACTTC
CDR3: CASSRRALGGTQYF

size: .
D: .
J: TRBJ1-1
V: TRBV19
DNA: TGTGCCAGTAGTCAGGCCCCGAACACTGAAGCTTTCTTT
CDR3: CASSQAPNTEAFF

size: .
D: .
J: TRBJ2-2
V: TRBV13
DNA: TGTGCCAGCAGCACGGGGGTTCCCGGGGAGCTGTTTTTT
CDR3: CASSTGVPGELFF

size: once
D: .
J: TRBJ2-7
V: TRBV29-1
DNA: TGCAGCGCTGCAGAGCAGGGTAACGAGCAGTACTTC
CDR3: CSAAEQGNEQYF

size: .
D: .
J: TRBJ2-1
V: TRBV7-8
DNA: TGTGCCAGCAGCTCCGGGGGGCCAATACTCTACAATGAGCAGTTCTTC
CDR3: CASSSGGPILYNEQFF

size: .
D: .
J: TRBJ2-7
V: TRBV7-8
DNA: TGTGCCAGCAGATCGAACTACGAGCAGTACTTC
CDR3: CASRSNYEQYF

size: .
D: .
J: TRBJ2-4
V: TRBV19
DNA: TGTGCCAGTAGTGCCAGGGGTTTGGAAAACATTCAGTACTTC
CDR3: CASSARGLENIQYF

size: .
D: .
J: TRBJ2-7
V: TRBV11-3
DNA: TGTGCCAGCAGCTTATTTTCTGGTGGAGAGCAGTACTTC
CDR3: CASSLFSGGEQYF

size: .
D: TRBD1
J: TRBJ2-7
V: TRBV29-1
DNA: TGCAGCGTTGAAGATCCGGGACAGGGTCGGCACGAGCAGTACTTC
CDR3: CSVEDPGQGRHEQYF

size: once
D: .
J: TRBJ2-2
V: TRBV19
DNA: TGTGCCAGTAGTATCTCCCCAAGCCGATCCGGGGAGCTGTTTTTT
CDR3: CASSISPSRSGELFF

size: .
D: .
J: TRBJ2-3
V: TRBV28
DNA: TGTGCCAGCAGTCCCCAGGCTTGGGCGGAGACGAGTGTTACGCAGTATTTT
CDR3: CASSPQAWAETSVTQYF

size: .
D: .
J: TRBJ1-1
V: TRBV25-1
DNA: TGTGCCAGCACACGCCGACAGATCAACACTGAAGCTTTCTTT
CDR3: CASTRRQINTEAFF

size: .
D: .
J: TRBJ1-2
V: TRBV6-1
DNA: TGTGGATCCATCGGGCTCGGGAACTATGGCTACACCTTC
CDR3: CGSIGLGNYGYTF

size: .
D: TRBD1
J: TRBJ2-2
V: TRBV7-3
DNA: TGTGCCAGCAGCTTATGGTACGTGGGGACAGGTAACACCGGGGAGCTGTTTTTT
CDR3: CASSLWYVGTGNTGELFF

size: .
D: .
J: TRBJ2-7
V: TRBV28
DNA: TGTGCCAGCAGTTCGCCGGGTACAGGGTACGAGCAGTACTTC
CDR3: CASSSPGTGYEQYF

size: .
D: .
J: TRBJ1-1
V: TRBV11-2
DNA: TGTGCCAGCAGCTTAAAAGGGACTGAAGCTTTCTTT
CDR3: CASSLKGTEAFF

size: .
D: TRBD2
J: TRBJ2-5
V: TRBV13
DNA: TGTGCCAGCAATCGCTTTGCGGGAGGGTACCAAGAGACCCAGTACTTC
CDR3: CASNRFAGGYQETQYF

size: once
D: .
J: TRBJ2-6
V: TRBV4-3
DNA: TGCGCCAGCAGCCAAGATTTGACTCCAGAGGCGCTCTCTGGGGCCAACGTCCTGACTTTC
CDR3: CASSQDLTPEALSGANVLTF

size: .
D: TRBD1
J: TRBJ1-2
V: TRBV27
DNA: TGTGCCAGCACCCCTCTTTTCCTACAGGGGAAAGACTATGGCTACACCTTC
CDR3: CASTPLFLQGKDYGYTF

size: .
D: .
J: TRBJ2-5
V: TRBV7-9
DNA: TGTGCCAGCAGCTTTTCCGGCCCCATGGAGACCCAGTACTTC
CDR3: CASSFSGPMETQYF

size: .
D: .
J: TRBJ2-3
V: TRBV9
DNA: TGTGCCAGCAGCGTAGAAGGCGGGGGCACAGATACGCAGTATTTT
CDR3: CASSVEGGGTDTQYF

size: .
D: .
J: TRBJ2-2
V: TRBV6-6
DNA: TGTGCCAGCAGTTACCTCGACACCACCGGGGAGCTGTTTTTT
CDR3: CASSYLDTTGELFF

size: .
D: .
J: TRBJ1-4
V: TRBV28
DNA: TGTGCCAGCAGCCCCCCCCTGCACTATAATGAAAAACTGTTTTTT
CDR3: CASSPPLHYNEKLFF

size: once
D: TRBD2
J: TRBJ2-1
V: TRBV7-9
DNA: TGTGCCAGCAGCTTGCTAGCGGGGGTGGGGTATGAGCAGTTCTTC
CDR3: CASSLLAGVGYEQFF

size: .
D: TRBD1
J: TRBJ1-1
V: TRBV4-1
DNA: TGCGCCAGCAGCCGTTCGGACAGGGGCATTGAAGCTTTCTTT
CDR3: CASSRSDRGIEAFF

size: .
D: .
J: TRBJ1-1
V: TRBV27
DNA: TGTGCCAGCAGTCCCACCGCAGGGGTACGAGCTTTCTTT
CDR3: CASSPTAGVRAFF

size: .
D: TRBD1
J: TRBJ1-5
V: TRBV6-6
DNA: TGTGCCACCGGGACAGACGATCAGCCCCAGCATTTT
CDR3: CATGTDDQPQHF

size: .
D: .
J: TRBJ1-2
V: TRBV27
DNA: TGTGCCAGCAGTCAAAGTCCGGAATTCTATGGCTACACCTTC
CDR3: CASSQSPEFYGYTF

size: .
D: .
J: TRBJ1-2
V: TRBV11-3
DNA: TGTGCCAGCAGCTTAGAACACCAAGGCGACACGGCGATCTATGGCTACACCTTC
CDR3: CASSLEHQGDTAIYGYTF

size: .
D: TRBD1
J: TRBJ1-1
V: TRBV4-3
DNA: TGCGCCAGCAGCCAGGTAGTCCTGGACAGGGCGAACACTGAAGCTTTCTTT
CDR3: CASSQVVLDRANTEAFF

size: .
D: .
J: TRBJ2-2
V: TRBV7-9
DNA: TGTGCCAGCAGCTCGATAGTCTCCACCGCCGGGGAGCTGTTTTTT
CDR3: CASSSIVSTAGELFF

size: .
D: TRBD1
J: TRBJ2-7
V: TRBV7-9
DNA: TGTGCCAGCAGTTCCTCGGACAGGGTGTACGAGCAGTACTTC
CDR3: CASSSSDRVYEQYF

size: once
D: .
J: TRBJ2-7
V: TRBV7-2
DNA: TGTGCCAGCAGCCCCACACTGGCCCTCGCGAACGAGCAGTACTTC
CDR3: CASSPTLALANEQYF

size: .
D: TRBD2
J: TRBJ2-7
V: TRBV5-1
DNA: TGCGCCAGCAGCTTGGGGCTAGCGGGGGACGAGCAGTACTTC
CDR3: CASSLGLAGDEQYF

size: .
D: TRBD2
J: TRBJ2-3
V: TRBV10-1
DNA: TGCGCCAGCAGTGAAATAGCGGGCGGCGCAGATACGCAGTATTTT
CDR3: CASSEIAGGADTQYF

size: .
D: .
J: TRBJ2-1
V: TRBV28
DNA: TGTGCCAGCAGGCACCCTATCAATGAGCAGTTCTTC
CDR3: CASRHPINEQFF

size: once
D: .
J: TRBJ2-7
V: TRBV5-1
DNA: TGCGCCAGCAGCTCGTCGGGCCAGGGCGGCGAGCAGTACTTC
CDR3: CASSSSGQGGEQYF

size: .
D: .
J: TRBJ1-3
V: TRBV29-1
DNA: TGCAGCGTTGGGACAGTCTCGGGAAACACCATATATTTT
CDR3: CSVGTVSGNTIYF

size: .
D: .
J: TRBJ1-1
V: TRBV28
DNA: TGTGCCAGCAGTTTAAATCTCGGCGCTGAAGCTTTCTTT
CDR3: CASSLNLGAEAFF

size: .
D: .
J: TRBJ2-1
V: TRBV13
DNA: TGTGCCAGCAGCTTCTTTTCAGGGGGGGCCTACAATGAGCAGTTCTTC
CDR3: CASSFFSGGAYNEQFF